Following are 25 T cell receptor beta chains from one sample sequenced in a study of shared clonotypes between healthy human individuals. It was CD45RO-negative cells, positively selected for CCR7, that made up naive CD8 cells, with terminally differentiated effector memory CD45RA+ cells excluded. Libraries were prepared by immunoSEQ multiplex PCR; TCRdb keeps only in-frame clonotypes and omits some of them. The sample records fewer than 850,000 clones, around 96% being singletons. Sequencing was performed on naive CD8+ T cells sorted from blood. These receptors were obtained from a man in his thirties or forties in good health.

The chain joins TRBV27 to TRBJ2-1, with D perhaps matching TRBD1 (6 bases). The CDR3 sequence is 15 residues long. V was shortened by 6 bases and J by 7 bases, with 19 bases between the two germline ends. Germline loops: CDR1 MNHEY, CDR2 SMNVEV (reference sequence). CDR3 loop: CASRKDRGGLNEQFF. CDR3 sequence (DNA): TGTGCCAGCAGGAAGGACAGAGGGGGTTTGAATGAGCAGTTCTTC.

The V call is TRBV25-1, the J call TRBJ2-1; 7 bases are shared with TRBD1. Germline V gives CDR1 MGHDK, CDR2 SYGVNS. The junction had 11 bases not matched to a gene; V was cut back by 3 bases and J by 15 bases. This CDR3 is 13 amino acids long. CDR3 DNA sequence: TGTGCCAGCAGTGAGCCCGGGACAGCTCGGCGGTTCTTC. This sequence encodes CASSEPGTARRFF.

The CDR3 loop reads CASSNQPPDGAYEQYF. Here the CDR3 DNA reads TGTGCCAGCAGCAACCAACCCCCGGACGGGGCCTACGAGCAGTACTTC. V is TRBV7-6 and J is TRBJ2-7; D possibly corresponds to TRBD2 (5 bases). The CDR3 runs 16 residues. Per the germline V gene, CDR1 is SGHVS and CDR2 is FNYEAQ. The ends were cut back, 5 bases at V and 2 bases at J, with 19 bases in the middle. Full variable domain (rest looked up from reference TRBV7-6 and TRBJ2-7): GAGVSQSPRYKVTKRGQDVALRCDPISGHVSLYWYRQALGQGPEFLTYFNYEAQQDKSGLPNDRFSAERPEGSISTLTIQRTEQRDSAMYRCASSNQPPDGAYEQYFGPGTRLTVT.

This clone was seen only once. This chain joins TRBV29-1 and TRBJ1-2; D not resolved. Trimming removed 4 bases at V and 5 bases at J, with 11 bases between. CDR1 and CDR2 from the germline V gene are SQVTM and ANQGSEA. The CDR3 length is 12 residues. CDR3 bases: TGCAGCGTTGCGGCAGGAACATATGGCTACACCTTC. It is translated as CSVAAGTYGYTF.

The chain recombines TRBV5-6 with TRBJ2-2; D possibly corresponds to TRBD2 (6 bases). CDR1 is SGHDT and CDR2 is YYEEEE in the germline V gene. The V end lost 0 bases, the J end lost 6 bases, and 9 bases lay between the germline ends. The CDR3 is made up of 14 amino acids. The CDR3 loop reads CASSLVGEAGELFF. The CDR3 region has the DNA TGTGCCAGCAGCTTGGTCGGGGAGGCCGGGGAGCTGTTTTTT.

V gene TRBV2 combines with J gene TRBJ2-5; perhaps TRBD1 as D (6 bases). The germline V gene has CDR1 SNHLY and CDR2 FYNNEI. V lost 2 bases and J lost 3, with 13 bases in between. This CDR3 is 15 amino acids long. DNA for the CDR3: TGTGCCAGCAGTGAATATGGGGGCCTCAAAGAGACCCAGTACTTC. It yields the protein CASSEYGGLKETQYF.

The chain uses TRBV9 and TRBJ2-1, with a weak D call TRBD2 (6 bases). The CDR3 has 15 amino acids. Deletions cut 7 bases from V and 6 bases from J, with 20 bases between. In germline, CDR1 is SGDLS, CDR2 YYNGEE. CDR3 sequence (DNA): TGTGCCAGCGGCCAATCGGGGGTGGGGCGCAATGAGCAGTTCTTC. Protein sequence: CASGQSGVGRNEQFF. The full variable domain, with the rest looked up from reference TRBV9 and TRBJ2-1, is DSGVTQTPKHLITATGQRVTLRCSPRSGDLSVYWYQQSLDQGLQFLIQYYNGEERAKGNILERFSAQQFPDLHSELNLSSLELGDSALYFCASGQSGVGRNEQFFGPGTRLTVL.

This sequence joins TRBV6-5 and TRBJ1-1; tentatively, D is TRBD1 (5 bases). The CDR3 spans 15 residues. Trimming shortened V by 0 bases and J by 4 bases, and 12 bases separated the two germline ends. Germline CDR1 is MNHEY and CDR2 is SVGAGI. The CDR3 reads CASSYSPGLSTEAFF. The DNA for the CDR3 is TGTGCCAGCAGTTACTCGCCAGGGTTGTCCACTGAAGCTTTCTTT.

The chain joins TRBV2 to TRBJ2-3; D not certain. This CDR3 comprises 11 residues. Germline CDR1 SNHLY, CDR2 FYNNEI. V lost 8 bases to trimming and J lost 4 bases, with 7 bases between them. As DNA, the CDR3 is TGTGCCAGCCGCGGTTCAGATACGCAGTATTTT. Amino acids: CASRGSDTQYF.

The chain recombines TRBV7-2 with TRBJ2-2; 9 bases are a match to TRBD1. The J segment lost 6 bases and the V segment lost 3 bases, leaving 5 bases of the junction unmatched. The germline CDR1 and CDR2 sequences are SGHTA and FQGNSA. This CDR3 is 15 amino acids long. DNA of the CDR3: TGTGCCAGCAGCTTGGGGACAGGGTTAGCCGGGGAGCTGTTTTTT. Amino acids: CASSLGTGLAGELFF.

The chain links TRBV28 to TRBJ1-1; perhaps TRBD1 as D (5 bases). The CDR3 is made up of 13 amino acids. The germline gives CDR1 MDHEN, CDR2 SYDVKM. Deletions cut 8 bases from V and 1 base from J, with 11 bases between. The CDR3 bases are TGTGCCAGCTCCCTGGGGCAGAACACTGAAGCTTTCTTT. Translating it yields CASSLGQNTEAFF.

This rearrangement joins TRBV2 to TRBJ2-2, with 8 bases that match TRBD1. J was trimmed by 6 bases and V by 7 bases; bases with no gene match: 10. Germline lookup yields CDR1 SNHLY and CDR2 FYNNEI. This CDR3 region has 15 residues. The CDR3 region is CASTNKGQGAGELFF. CDR3 in DNA: TGTGCCAGCACCAACAAAGGACAGGGCGCCGGGGAGCTGTTTTTT.

V gene TRBV27 combines with J gene TRBJ2-7, with 9 bases fitting TRBD1. The V and J ends lost 6 bases and 3 bases, in that order; junction bases with no gene match: 12. The germline V gene has CDR1 MNHEY and CDR2 SMNVEV (reference sequence). The CDR3 totals 16 residues. The chain's CDR3 is CASRTKPGQGFYEQYF. The CDR3 bases are TGTGCCAGCAGAACAAAGCCGGGACAGGGTTTCTACGAGCAGTACTTC.

This rearrangement joins TRBV27 to TRBJ2-7; 10 positions match TRBD2. Germline CDR1 and CDR2: MNHEY and SMNVEV (reference sequence). The junction had 3 bases not matched to a gene; V was cut back by 4 bases and J by 3 bases. The CDR3 spans 14 residues. The chain's CDR3 is CASSSLAGDYEQYF. The CDR3 DNA sequence: TGTGCCAGCAGTTCGCTAGCGGGAGACTACGAGCAGTACTTC.

J is TRBJ1-4 and V is TRBV25-1, with D possibly matching TRBD1 (6 bases). Germline V lookup: CDR1 MGHDK, CDR2 SYGVNS. V was cut by 5 bases and J by 8 bases, with 12 bases left in between. The CDR3 consists of 13 residues. The CDR3 loop reads CASSPRDNEKLFF. For the CDR3, the DNA is TGTGCCAGCAGTCCCCGGGACAACGAAAAACTGTTTTTT. Variable domain in full (rest from reference TRBV25-1 and TRBJ1-4): EADIYQTPRYLVIGTGKKITLECSQTMGHDKMYWYQQDPGMELHLIHYSYGVNSTEKGDLSSESTVSRIRTEHFPLTLESARPSHTSQYLCASSPRDNEKLFFGSGTQLSVL.

The chain carries TRBV13 and TRBJ2-6; no reliable D call. The CDR3 loop spans 16 amino acids. Per the germline V gene, CDR1 is PRHDT and CDR2 is FYEKMQ (reference sequence). Trimming took off 1 base at V and 0 bases at J, with 7 bases between the two ends. The CDR3 DNA follows: TGTGCCAGCAGCTTAGAGGGAAGCTCTGGGGCCAACGTCCTGACTTTC. It yields the protein CASSLEGSSGANVLTF.

A single count supports this clone. The rearrangement links TRBV5-1 to TRBJ2-5; 8 positions agree with TRBD1. With V trimmed by 1 base and J by 5 bases, 4 bases remained unmatched. Germline V lookup: CDR1 SGHRS, CDR2 YFSETQ. This CDR3 has 14 amino acids. CDR3 sequence: CASSLRQGRETQYF. In nucleotides, the CDR3 is TGCGCCAGCAGCTTGAGACAGGGGCGGGAGACCCAGTACTTC. The whole variable domain, filled in from reference TRBV5-1 and TRBJ2-5, reads KAGVTQTPRYLIKTRGQQVTLSCSPISGHRSVSWYQQTPGQGLQFLFEYFSETQRNKGNFPGRFSGRQFSNSRSEMNVSTLELGDSALYLCASSLRQGRETQYFGPGTRLLVL.

Here the CDR3 reads CASSLAIEGAGANVLTF. The CDR3 DNA follows: TGTGCCAGCTCGCTTGCAATCGAAGGTGCTGGGGCCAACGTCCTGACTTTC. The J gene is TRBJ2-6, the V gene TRBV7-9; D gene ambiguous. This CDR3 is built from 17 residues. The germline V and J ends were trimmed by 8 bases and 2 bases, with 19 bases remaining between them. Germline V gives CDR1 SEHNR, CDR2 FQNEAQ (reference sequence).

The chain carries TRBV13 and TRBJ1-2; the match to TRBD1 covers 7 bases. CDR3 length: 14 residues. V lost 5 bases and J lost 4; bases outside the gene matches: 7. The germline gives CDR1 PRHDT, CDR2 FYEKMQ (reference sequence). The DNA for the CDR3 is TGTGCCAGCAGCCCCGGCCAGGGGGGCTATGGCTACACCTTC. This gives the protein CASSPGQGGYGYTF.

The V gene is TRBV18, the J gene TRBJ1-4; D is possibly TRBD1 (5 bases). The CDR3 runs 16 residues. Germline-derived CDR1 and CDR2 are KGHSH and LQKENI. Deletions cut 4 bases from V and 3 bases from J, with 15 bases between. CDR3 DNA sequence: TGTGCCAGCTCACGAACGACAGTAACACCTAATGAAAAACTGTTTTTT. It specifies CASSRTTVTPNEKLFF.

This rearrangement joins TRBV18 to TRBJ2-1; 13 bases line up with TRBD2. With V trimmed by 4 bases and J by 2 bases, 5 bases remained unmatched. The germline V gene has CDR1 KGHSH and CDR2 LQKENI. The CDR3 is 17 residues long. CDR3 amino acids: CASSLTSGRKTYNEQFF. CDR3 nucleotides: TGTGCCAGCTCACTGACTAGCGGGAGGAAAACCTACAATGAGCAGTTCTTC. Together with reference TRBV18 and TRBJ2-1, the CDR3 gives the full variable domain: NAGVMQNPRHLVRRRGQEARLRCSPMKGHSHVYWYRQLPEEGLKFMVYLQKENIIDESGMPKERFSAEFPKEGPSILRIQQVVRGDSAAYFCASSLTSGRKTYNEQFFGPGTRLTVL.

The sample holds one count of this clone. The rearrangement joins TRBV30 to TRBJ1-1, with D possibly matching TRBD1 (5 bases). This CDR3 is 14 amino acids long. V lost 3 bases to trimming and J lost 1 base, with 12 bases between them. CDR1 is GTSNPN, CDR2 SVGIG, per germline (reference sequence). The CDR3 region is CAWSPDSSNTEAFF. The CDR3 DNA reads as TGTGCCTGGAGCCCAGACAGCTCGAACACTGAAGCTTTCTTT.

V gene TRBV2 combines with J gene TRBJ2-1; no clear D gene. V shed 6 bases and J shed 4 bases, with 4 bases lying between them. Germline-derived CDR1 and CDR2 are SNHLY and FYNNEI. This CDR3 is 11 amino acids long. The CDR3 coding sequence is TGTGCCAGCAGCGCATACAATGAGCAGTTCTTC. Its translation is CASSAYNEQFF.

This chain joins TRBV28 and TRBJ2-5; D may be TRBD1 (6 bases). CDR1 is MDHEN, CDR2 SYDVKM, per germline. The CDR3 length is 18 residues. The V end lost 3 bases, the J end lost 1 base, and 21 bases lay between the germline ends. The CDR3 nucleotides are TGTGCCAGCAGTTTTCACCTCAACAGGGAAGGGGGCCAAGAGACCCAGTACTTC. Translation: CASSFHLNREGGQETQYF.

The CDR3: CASSSILAGDTDTQYF. The CDR3 region has the DNA TGTGCCAGCAGTTCGATACTAGCGGGAGACACAGATACGCAGTATTTT. The genes are TRBV27 and TRBJ2-3; 11 bases map to TRBD2. Unmatched junction bases numbered 5, after V lost 4 bases and J lost 2 bases. The length of the CDR3 is 16 residues. Germline CDR1 MNHEY, CDR2 SMNVEV (reference sequence).